This T cell receptor (beta chain) was recovered during a study of blood T cell repertoires in COVID-19. Overall study context: Whether acute or convalescent, the COVID-19 samples came from the United States, Italy and Spain.

CDR1 SGHNT and CDR2 YYREEE come from the germline V gene (reference sequence). V lost 4 bases and J 0 bases, leaving 14 bases between the germline ends. The CDR3 length is 16 residues. Per the original methods: Using reference gene primer amplification, nucleated cell counts were estimated. Data came from immunoSEQ multiplex PCR; TCRdb stores just in-frame clones and leaves some out. The DNA gave D and trimming, while V, J and clone size come from that table. Of 200,000 or so clones in the sample, 84% were seen once. Sequenced: peripheral blood. The clonotype comes from a human donor in a cohort sampled during active COVID-19. This chain uses TRBV5-4 with TRBJ2-1, with D perhaps TRBD1 (5 bases). DNA for the CDR3: TGTGCCAGCAGCGGACCCCCTGACAGCTCCTACAATGAGCAGTTCTTC. Its protein product is CASSGPPDSSYNEQFF.